This passage covers 16 T cell receptor beta chains from one sample sequenced in a study of blood T cell repertoires in COVID-19. The table came from immunoSEQ multiplex PCR; TCRdb's copy has only in-frame clones and leaves some out. Of 74,000 or so clones in the sample, about 87% are singletons; the top ten hold 2% to 2.5%. The specimen was peripheral blood. The receptors here all came from a human donor in a cohort sampled during active COVID-19.

This chain links TRBV5-1 with TRBJ2-1; 9 nucleotides align to TRBD2. The CDR3 has 16 amino acids. Per germline, CDR1 SGHRS and CDR2 YFSETQ. J lost 8 bases, V lost 4 bases, and 13 bases had no gene match. The CDR3 loop reads CASSPAFSGRSDEQFF. The CDR3 nucleotides read TGCGCCAGCAGCCCGGCTTTTAGCGGGAGATCGGATGAGCAGTTCTTC. Combining the CDR3 with reference TRBV5-1 and TRBJ2-1 gives the whole variable domain KAGVTQTPRYLIKTRGQQVTLSCSPISGHRSVSWYQQTPGQGLQFLFEYFSETQRNKGNFPGRFSGRQFSNSRSEMNVSTLELGDSALYLCASSPAFSGRSDEQFFGPGTRLTVL.

DNA for the CDR3: TGTGCCAGCAGTTACTCGAGCTCTTCCTACGAGCAGTACTTC. This encodes CASSYSSSSYEQYF. The V call is TRBV6-5, the J call TRBJ2-7; D gene uncertain. Trimming pared 0 bases from V and 1 base from J, leaving 7 bases between. Germline values: CDR1 MNHEY, CDR2 SVGAGI. The length of the CDR3 is 14 residues.

The V and J genes are TRBV6-1 and TRBJ2-3; 11 bases are a match to TRBD2. The CDR3 length is 18 residues. Germline loops: CDR1 MNHNS, CDR2 SASEGT. Trimming at V came to 1 base and at J to 6 bases, leaving 12 bases not matched to a gene. The CDR3 coding sequence is TGTGCCAGCAGTGAAGGGTCTTTACTAGCGGGGGTTTGGGATACGCAGTATTTT. It specifies CASSEGSLLAGVWDTQYF.

This CDR3 reads CASIGGQPLNQPQHF. CDR3 bases: TGTGCCAGCATCGGGGGACAGCCTCTTAATCAGCCCCAGCATTTT. The gene calls are TRBV3-1 (or the pseudogene TRBV3-2) and TRBJ1-5; TRBD1 matches 7 bases. CDR1 is LGHDT, CDR2 YNNKEL, per germline (reference sequence). The junction had 10 bases not matched to a gene; V was cut back by 7 bases and J by 4 bases. The length of the CDR3 is 15 residues.

The chain uses TRBV6-6 and TRBJ2-7; no clear D. The CDR3 consists of 14 residues. In germline, CDR1 is MNHNY, CDR2 SVGAGI (reference sequence). Between the trimmed V and J ends, which lost 1 base and 5 bases, there was a span of 12 bases. The CDR3 nucleotides are TGTGCCAGCAGTTACTTCATGGTAGAGAACGAGCAGTACTTC. Translated: CASSYFMVENEQYF.

The chain is built from TRBV10-3 and TRBJ1-2; TRBD1 is a possible D gene (6 bases). The CDR3 sequence is 14 residues long. Per germline, CDR1 ENHRY and CDR2 SYGVKD. The germline V and J ends were trimmed by 4 bases and 4 bases, with 13 bases remaining between them. CDR3 protein: CAISANRVAYGYTF. As DNA, the CDR3 is TGTGCCATCAGTGCCAACAGGGTGGCCTATGGCTACACCTTC.

The chain uses TRBV11-2 and TRBJ2-4; 7 nucleotides agree with TRBD2. V trimming: 5 bases; J trimming: 3 bases; junction bases outside the gene matches: 4. This CDR3 has 14 amino acids. The germline V gene encodes CDR1 SGHAT and CDR2 FQNNGV. DNA of the CDR3: TGTGCCAGCAGCACTTGGGAGGGCAAAAACATTCAGTACTTC. This translates into CASSTWEGKNIQYF.

The V call is TRBV5-8, the J call TRBJ1-4, with 8 bases matching TRBD1. Trimming took 0 bases from V and 5 from J; bases not matched to a gene: 12. The CDR3 loop spans 18 amino acids. CDR1 and CDR2 from the germline V gene are SGHTS and YDEGEE. Written as DNA, the CDR3 is TGTGCCAGCAGCTTGGGGGCGGGGACAGGAAGAAAAAATGAAAAACTGTTTTTT. Its protein is CASSLGAGTGRKNEKLFF.

The chain uses TRBV6-5 and TRBJ1-2; D may be TRBD1 (6 bases). The CDR3 contains 14 residues. The ends were cut back, 4 bases at V and 6 bases at J, with 15 bases in the middle. Germline CDR1 is MNHEY and CDR2 is SVGAGI. The CDR3 sequence: CASSSSGEGDGYTF. Written as DNA, the CDR3 is TGTGCCAGCAGTTCTTCAGGGGAGGGGGATGGCTACACCTTC.

The chain has TRBV7-9 and TRBJ2-5, with 7 nucleotides matching TRBD1. Germline loops: CDR1 SEHNR, CDR2 FQNEAQ (reference sequence). The length of the CDR3 is 13 residues. V lost 7 bases, J lost 5 bases, and 7 bases stayed unmatched. CDR3 loop: CASNRQGVETQYF. CDR3 DNA sequence: TGTGCCAGCAACCGACAGGGAGTGGAGACCCAGTACTTC. Full variable domain (rest looked up from reference TRBV7-9 and TRBJ2-5): DTGVSQNPRHKITKRGQNVTFRCDPISEHNRLYWYRQTLGQGPEFLTYFQNEAQLEKSRLLSDRFSAERPKGSFSTLEIQRTEQGDSAMYLCASNRQGVETQYFGPGTRLLVL.

This chain uses TRBV5-1 with TRBJ2-1; D gene ambiguous. Germline-derived CDR1 and CDR2 are SGHRS and YFSETQ. V was cut by 4 bases and J by 2 bases, with 7 bases left in between. This CDR3 has 13 amino acids. CDR3 loop: CASSPRTYNEQFF. CDR3 in DNA: TGCGCCAGCAGCCCGCGGACCTACAATGAGCAGTTCTTC. Full variable domain (remainder filled in from reference TRBV5-1 and TRBJ2-1): KAGVTQTPRYLIKTRGQQVTLSCSPISGHRSVSWYQQTPGQGLQFLFEYFSETQRNKGNFPGRFSGRQFSNSRSEMNVSTLELGDSALYLCASSPRTYNEQFFGPGTRLTVL.

The CDR3 coding sequence is TGTGCAAGTCGCGCCCGGGGTAGAGATAAGGGGGCCTTCACTGAAGCTTTCTTT. It codes for CASRARGRDKGAFTEAFF. The chain is built from TRBV12-2 and TRBJ1-1; the table's D gene call, TRBD1, was not cross checked with the DNA. TRBV12-2 corresponds to a pseudogene. This CDR3 has 18 residues.

V and J are TRBV5-1 and TRBJ1-1; 8 nucleotides line up with TRBD1. The length of the CDR3 is 14 residues. Germline V gives CDR1 SGHRS, CDR2 YFSETQ. The V gene end was trimmed by 5 bases and the J gene end by 4 bases; junction bases not matched to a gene: 7. The CDR3 bases are TGCGCCAGCAGAAAAACGACAGGGGCCACTGAAGCTTTCTTT. Its protein is CASRKTTGATEAFF.

The chain combines TRBV10-3 with TRBJ1-1, with no clear D. Germline loops: CDR1 ENHRY, CDR2 SYGVKD. This CDR3 has 15 residues. Trimming stripped 0 bases from V and 0 bases from J, with 8 bases between. DNA for the CDR3: TGTGCCATCAGTGAGTCGCTTACAGTGAACACTGAAGCTTTCTTT. It specifies CAISESLTVNTEAFF.

The chain combines TRBV12-5 with TRBJ2-3, with a tentative D call TRBD2 (6 bases). Trimming took off 0 bases at V and 4 bases at J, with 20 bases between the two ends. The CDR3 runs to 18 residues. CDR1 is LGHNT, CDR2 FRNRAP, per germline. CDR3 in amino acids: CASGLVAVERVGADTQYF. CDR3 sequence (DNA): TGTGCTAGTGGTTTGGTCGCTGTCGAGCGGGTAGGTGCAGATACGCAGTATTTT.

This clone occurred once. This chain connects TRBV20-1 to TRBJ1-5; D remains ambiguous. CDR1 is DFQATT, CDR2 SNEGSKA, per germline (reference sequence). CDR3 length: 16 amino acids. V lost 3 bases and J 1 base, leaving 16 bases between the germline ends. Here the CDR3 DNA reads TGCAGTGCTAGTCTGGCGGAAAGAAGGAGCAATCAGCCCCAGCATTTT. This gives the protein CSASLAERRSNQPQHF.